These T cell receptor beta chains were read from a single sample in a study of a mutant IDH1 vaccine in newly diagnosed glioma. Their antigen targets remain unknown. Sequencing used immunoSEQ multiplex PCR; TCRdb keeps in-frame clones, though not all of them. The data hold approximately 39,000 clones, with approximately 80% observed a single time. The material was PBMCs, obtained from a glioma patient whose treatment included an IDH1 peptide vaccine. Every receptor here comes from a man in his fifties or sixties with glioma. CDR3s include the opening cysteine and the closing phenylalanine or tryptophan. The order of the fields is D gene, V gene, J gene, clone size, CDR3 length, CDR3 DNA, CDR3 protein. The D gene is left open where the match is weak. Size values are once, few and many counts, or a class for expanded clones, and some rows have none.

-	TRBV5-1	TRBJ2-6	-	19	TGCGCCAGCAGCTTGCAATCGGGCCACTACCTCTCTGGGGCCAACGTCCTGACTTTC	CASSLQSGHYLSGANVLTF
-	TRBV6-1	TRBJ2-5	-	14	TGTGCCAGCAGTGGGACCCTCGGAGGGGAGACCCAGTACTTC	CASSGTLGGETQYF
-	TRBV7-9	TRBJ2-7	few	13	TGTGCCAGCAGCTTAGCGGGTTCGGGCGAGCAGTACTTC	CASSLAGSGEQYF
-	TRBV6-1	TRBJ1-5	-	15	TGTGCCAGCAGTGAAGTACAAGGGAGGGAACAGCCCCAGCATTTT	CASSEVQGREQPQHF
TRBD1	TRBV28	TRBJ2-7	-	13	TGTGCCAGCAGCCCGGGACAGTCCTACGAGCAGTACTTC	CASSPGQSYEQYF
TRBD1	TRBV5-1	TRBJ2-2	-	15	TGCGCCAGCAGCTGGAGGGACAGGGCGACCGGGGAGCTGTTTTTT	CASSWRDRATGELFF
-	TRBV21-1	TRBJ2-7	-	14	TGTGCCAGCAGCAATGGGACAGGGGCCTACGAGCAGTACTTC	CASSNGTGAYEQYF
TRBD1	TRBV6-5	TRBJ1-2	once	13	TGTGCCAGCAGTAGACAGGGGCCGGGGGGCTACACCTTC	CASSRQGPGGYTF
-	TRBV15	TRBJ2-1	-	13	TGTGCCACCACCAACAGGGAATACAATGAGCAGTTCTTC	CATTNREYNEQFF
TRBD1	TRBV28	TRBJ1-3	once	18	TGTGCCAGCGCACGCTGGACAGGGGGAATAGACTCTGGAAACACCATATATTTT	CASARWTGGIDSGNTIYF
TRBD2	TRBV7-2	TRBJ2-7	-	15	TGTGCCAGCAGCCGCGGGGGGTCGGAATTCTACGAGCAGTACTTC	CASSRGGSEFYEQYF
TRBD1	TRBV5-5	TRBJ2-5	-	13	TGTGCCAGCAGCTGGGACAGGGGACAGACCCAGTACTTC	CASSWDRGQTQYF
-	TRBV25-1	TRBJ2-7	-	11	TGTGCCAGCAGTGAAGGTTACGAGCAGTACTTC	CASSEGYEQYF
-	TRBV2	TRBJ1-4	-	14	TGTGCCAGCAGTCTTAGTGCAACTAATGAAAAACTGTTTTTT	CASSLSATNEKLFF
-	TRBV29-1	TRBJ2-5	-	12	TGCAGCGGTTTGGGATTTGGAGAGACCCAGTACTTC	CSGLGFGETQYF
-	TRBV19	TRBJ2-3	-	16	TGTGCCAGTAGTATAGTTCAAACCCGAAGCACAGATACGCAGTATTTT	CASSIVQTRSTDTQYF
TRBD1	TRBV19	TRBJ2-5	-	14	TGTGCCAGTAGCCGAACAGGGGGCCGAGAGACCCAGTACTTC	CASSRTGGRETQYF
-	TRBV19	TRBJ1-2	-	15	-	CASSFGPGRGRGYTF
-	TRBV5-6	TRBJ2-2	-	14	TGTGCCAGCAGCTTGGGGACCGCGACCGGGGAGCTGTTTTTT	CASSLGTATGELFF
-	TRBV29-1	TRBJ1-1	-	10	TGCAGCGCTGGGACGGGAGAAGCTTTCTTT	CSAGTGEAFF
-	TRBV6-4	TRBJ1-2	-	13	TGTGCCAGCATAGAGGGCGGTCCTTCGGGCTACACCTTC	CASIEGGPSGYTF
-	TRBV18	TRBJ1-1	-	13	TGTGCCAGCTCACTGGACAGGAACACTGAAGCTTTCTTT	CASSLDRNTEAFF
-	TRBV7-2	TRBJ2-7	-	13	TGTGCCAGCAGCGGTCGACAGGGAGGCGAGCAGTACTTC	CASSGRQGGEQYF